Listed here is a single T cell receptor (beta chain). The antigen is undetermined. This record comes from a study of T cell responses to AZD1222 COVID-19 vaccine. Study-level points and caveats: Spike-wide coverage was observed for vaccine-associated CD4 TCRs, with dominant responses at 160-218 and 743-854. There were mostly white British donors and more females than males, and clonal diversity was possibly underestimated. Samples come after the peak T cell response, not at day 14.

The CDR3 is 15 amino acids. The germline gives CDR1 SEHNR, CDR2 FQNEAQ (reference sequence). Trimming left V 5 bases short and J 7 bases short, with 20 bases between. Here immunoSEQ multiplex PCR was the method, and the copy in TCRdb shows in-frame clones only, minus some. Of under 250,000 clones listed, 85% to 95% are singletons. The chain combines TRBV7-9 with TRBJ1-2; perhaps TRBD1 as D (6 bases). Sample: peripheral blood, taken on day 0 of MenACWY control vaccination. The clonotype was recovered from an adult in good health. The CDR3 DNA reads as TGTGCCAGCAGCCCCTCCGGGGGGGGCCGTCGTGGCTACACCTTC. This gives the protein CASSPSGGGRRGYTF. Filled out from reference TRBV7-9 and TRBJ1-2, the complete variable domain reads DTGVSQNPRHKITKRGQNVTFRCDPISEHNRLYWYRQTLGQGPEFLTYFQNEAQLEKSRLLSDRFSAERPKGSFSTLEIQRTEQGDSAMYLCASSPSGGGRRGYTFGSGTRLTVV.